This entry concerns a single TCR beta chain. Its antigen is unidentified. At one of its ends the junction is not consistent with the germline gene, which may arise from a read error. Only in-frame clones appear in the TCRdb table, and some are missing; sequencing was by immunoSEQ multiplex PCR. The table records fewer than 25,000 clones, 84% of them present only once. Time point reported: cycle 4 day 1 (C4D1), after 6 weeks of nivolumab. Each patient experienced a relapse that followed autologous stem cell transplantation, and brentuximab vedotin exposure varied. These data belong to a study of PD-1 blockade in classical Hodgkin lymphoma. Study-level findings and limits: CD4+ TCR diversity rose significantly by C4D1, and CD8+ TCR diversity did not.

Per germline, CDR1 MNHEY and CDR2 SVGAGI. This CDR3 has 14 amino acids. Sequencing was performed on peripheral blood mononuclear cells (PBMCs), taken before the fourth cycle of nivolumab. The origin of this receptor is a human donor with classical Hodgkin lymphoma. The chain carries TRBV6-5 and TRBJ2-7; 7 positions match TRBD1. Here the CDR3 DNA reads TGTGTCAGCAGTTATGGGACAGCCTCCTACGAGCAGTACTTC. Amino acids: CVSSYGTASYEQYF.